This entry features one TCR beta chain sequence. Antigen unknown. This entry comes from a study of a mutant IDH1 vaccine in newly diagnosed glioma. Looking at the study overall: Patients' prior therapy spanned radiotherapy, temozolomide, or both; most underwent both.

Study observations and caveats: Immune responses induced by the vaccine were seen in 93.3% of patients, spanning multiple MHC alleles.

The J segment lost 7 bases and the V segment lost 0 bases, leaving 12 bases of the junction unmatched. From germline, CDR1 is LGHNA and CDR2 YNFKEQ. The CDR3 length is 17 residues. Here immunoSEQ multiplex PCR was the method, and the copy in TCRdb shows in-frame clones only, minus some. This table has some 68,000 clones, about four fifths appearing once. Regarding time point: baseline, week 1 (first vaccination visit). Specified treatment: pre-vaccination baseline after standard-of-care therapy. Here the sequenced sample was PBMCs, taken from a glioma patient treated with radiotherapy, temozolomide or both. This chain uses TRBV4-2 with TRBJ2-5, with 9 bases fitting TRBD2. This receptor was identified in a man between 45 and 60 years old with glioma. CDR3 DNA sequence: TGTGCCAGCAGCCAAGATGATGGGCGGGGGGGCCGGGGGACCCAGTACTTC. It encodes CASSQDDGRGGRGTQYF.